This record covers a single T cell receptor beta chain. Its antigen remains unknown. This sample is drawn from a study of T cell responses to AZD1222 COVID-19 vaccine. Study results and caveats: Repertoire sampling happened only post peak T cell response.

Sequencing was performed with immunoSEQ multiplex PCR; in TCRdb, only in-frame clones are kept and a portion is missing. The sample records over 120,000 clones, around 92% being singletons. Per germline, CDR1 LGHNA and CDR2 YSLEER. The CDR3 has 15 residues. Trimming removed 1 base at V and 4 bases at J, with 13 bases between. The sequence derives from an adult who received the AZD1222 COVID-19 vaccine. Sample: peripheral blood, taken 28 days after the second AZD1222 dose. J is TRBJ1-1 and V is TRBV4-3; D not certain. The CDR3 nucleotides are TGCGCCAGCAGCCAAGCTCACACCCTTGGCACTGAAGCTTTCTTT. Protein: CASSQAHTLGTEAFF.